Listed below are T cell receptor beta chains from one sample, sequenced in a study of T cell responses to AZD1222 COVID-19 vaccine. The data were produced by immunoSEQ multiplex PCR, yet TCRdb's version contains in-frame clones alone and is incomplete. This sample yields over 150,000 clones, of which 94% are seen a single time; roughly 1.7% belongs to the top ten. Sample: peripheral blood, taken 28 days after the second AZD1222 dose. All receptors derive from an adult who received the AZD1222 COVID-19 vaccine. Each CDR3 is given with its conserved first and last residue. Each record gives: J gene, V gene, clone size, D gene, CDR3 protein, CDR3 DNA. The D gene is left open where the match is weak. Size is stated for part of the rows, as once, few or many counts, or as a class when the clone is expanded.

J: TRBJ1-2; V: TRBV19; size: -; D: TRBD1; CDR3: CASSIDTGGAAYGYTF; DNA: TGTGCCAGTAGTATAGATACAGGGGGCGCGGCCTATGGCTACACCTTC
J: TRBJ1-2; V: TRBV9; size: -; D: -; CDR3: CASSVSLVSIFYTF; DNA: TGTGCCAGCAGCGTATCCTTGGTCTCAATATTCTACACCTTC
J: TRBJ2-7; V: TRBV3-1/TRBV3-2; size: -; D: TRBD1; CDR3: CASSQGDRAYEQYF; DNA: TGTGCCAGCAGCCAAGGCGACAGGGCCTACGAGCAGTACTTC
J: TRBJ1-4; V: TRBV5-4; size: -; D: -; CDR3: CASSLGTTDNEKLFF; DNA: TGTGCCAGCAGCTTGGGGACTACGGACAATGAAAAACTGTTTTTT
J: TRBJ2-1; V: TRBV28; size: -; D: TRBD2; CDR3: CASSLQLAGAKEQFF; DNA: TGTGCCAGCAGTTTACAACTAGCGGGAGCTAAAGAGCAGTTCTTC
J: TRBJ1-1; V: TRBV7-9; size: -; D: -; CDR3: CASSPTPPGPEAFF; DNA: TGTGCCAGCAGCCCGACTCCCCCCGGACCTGAAGCTTTCTTT
J: TRBJ2-3; V: TRBV28; size: -; D: -; CDR3: CASSLGPRADTQYF; DNA: TGTGCCAGCAGTTTGGGGCCGAGGGCAGATACGCAGTATTTT
J: TRBJ1-6; V: TRBV11-2; size: -; D: -; CDR3: CASSLTAYNSPLHF; DNA: TGTGCCAGCAGCTTGACGGCCTATAATTCACCCCTCCACTTT
J: TRBJ1-1; V: TRBV27; size: -; D: -; CDR3: CASSLKMNTEAFF; DNA: TGTGCCAGCAGTTTAAAAATGAACACTGAAGCTTTCTTT
J: TRBJ1-5; V: TRBV19; size: once; D: -; CDR3: CASTPLRSAGDSNQPQHF; DNA: TGTGCCAGTACCCCCCTCCGCTCGGCCGGGGATAGCAATCAGCCCCAGCATTTT
J: TRBJ2-3; V: TRBV27; size: -; D: -; CDR3: CASSTQLANTQYF; DNA: TGTGCCAGCAGTACCCAACTAGCCAATACGCAGTATTTT
J: TRBJ2-5; V: TRBV2; size: -; D: TRBD2; CDR3: CASREREGRGTQYF; DNA: TGTGCCAGCAGAGAGCGGGAGGGCCGGGGGACCCAGTACTTC
J: TRBJ1-2; V: TRBV2; size: -; D: TRBD1; CDR3: CASSGQGSYGYTF; DNA: TGTGCCAGCAGTGGACAGGGAAGCTATGGCTACACCTTC
J: TRBJ2-2; V: TRBV7-9; size: -; D: TRBD1; CDR3: CASSFIRTRDRVNTGELFF; DNA: TGTGCCAGCAGCTTTATACGAACCCGGGACAGGGTGAACACCGGGGAGCTGTTTTTT
J: TRBJ2-1; V: TRBV3-1/TRBV3-2; size: -; D: TRBD1; CDR3: CASRTLGGEQFF; DNA: TGTGCCAGCAGAACGCTAGGGGGCGAGCAGTTCTTC
J: TRBJ2-2; V: TRBV7-9; size: -; D: -; CDR3: CASTPGQMNTGELFF; DNA: TGTGCCAGCACCCCGGGACAAATGAACACCGGGGAGCTGTTTTTT
J: TRBJ2-6; V: TRBV7-9; size: -; D: -; CDR3: CASSQSESGANVLTF; DNA: TGTGCCAGCAGCCAAAGCGAGTCCGGGGCCAACGTCCTGACTTTC
J: TRBJ2-2; V: TRBV28; size: -; D: -; CDR3: CASSFGQEWTGELFF; DNA: TGTGCCAGCAGTTTTGGGCAGGAATGGACCGGGGAGCTGTTTTTT
J: TRBJ2-7; V: TRBV9; size: -; D: -; CDR3: CASSVGSEPAYEQYF; DNA: TGTGCCAGCAGCGTCGGCTCCGAACCCGCCTACGAGCAGTACTTC
J: TRBJ2-1; V: TRBV25-1; size: -; D: TRBD2; CDR3: CASSPSGRRYNEQFF; DNA: TGTGCCAGCAGCCCTAGCGGGAGAAGATACAATGAGCAGTTCTTC
J: TRBJ2-5; V: TRBV5-5; size: -; D: -; CDR3: CASSPYWLGETQYF; DNA: TGTGCCAGCAGCCCCTACTGGTTGGGGGAGACCCAGTACTTC
J: TRBJ1-4; V: TRBV30; size: -; D: -; CDR3: CAWKERSNEKLFF; DNA: TGTGCCTGGAAAGAGAGAAGTAATGAAAAACTGTTTTTT